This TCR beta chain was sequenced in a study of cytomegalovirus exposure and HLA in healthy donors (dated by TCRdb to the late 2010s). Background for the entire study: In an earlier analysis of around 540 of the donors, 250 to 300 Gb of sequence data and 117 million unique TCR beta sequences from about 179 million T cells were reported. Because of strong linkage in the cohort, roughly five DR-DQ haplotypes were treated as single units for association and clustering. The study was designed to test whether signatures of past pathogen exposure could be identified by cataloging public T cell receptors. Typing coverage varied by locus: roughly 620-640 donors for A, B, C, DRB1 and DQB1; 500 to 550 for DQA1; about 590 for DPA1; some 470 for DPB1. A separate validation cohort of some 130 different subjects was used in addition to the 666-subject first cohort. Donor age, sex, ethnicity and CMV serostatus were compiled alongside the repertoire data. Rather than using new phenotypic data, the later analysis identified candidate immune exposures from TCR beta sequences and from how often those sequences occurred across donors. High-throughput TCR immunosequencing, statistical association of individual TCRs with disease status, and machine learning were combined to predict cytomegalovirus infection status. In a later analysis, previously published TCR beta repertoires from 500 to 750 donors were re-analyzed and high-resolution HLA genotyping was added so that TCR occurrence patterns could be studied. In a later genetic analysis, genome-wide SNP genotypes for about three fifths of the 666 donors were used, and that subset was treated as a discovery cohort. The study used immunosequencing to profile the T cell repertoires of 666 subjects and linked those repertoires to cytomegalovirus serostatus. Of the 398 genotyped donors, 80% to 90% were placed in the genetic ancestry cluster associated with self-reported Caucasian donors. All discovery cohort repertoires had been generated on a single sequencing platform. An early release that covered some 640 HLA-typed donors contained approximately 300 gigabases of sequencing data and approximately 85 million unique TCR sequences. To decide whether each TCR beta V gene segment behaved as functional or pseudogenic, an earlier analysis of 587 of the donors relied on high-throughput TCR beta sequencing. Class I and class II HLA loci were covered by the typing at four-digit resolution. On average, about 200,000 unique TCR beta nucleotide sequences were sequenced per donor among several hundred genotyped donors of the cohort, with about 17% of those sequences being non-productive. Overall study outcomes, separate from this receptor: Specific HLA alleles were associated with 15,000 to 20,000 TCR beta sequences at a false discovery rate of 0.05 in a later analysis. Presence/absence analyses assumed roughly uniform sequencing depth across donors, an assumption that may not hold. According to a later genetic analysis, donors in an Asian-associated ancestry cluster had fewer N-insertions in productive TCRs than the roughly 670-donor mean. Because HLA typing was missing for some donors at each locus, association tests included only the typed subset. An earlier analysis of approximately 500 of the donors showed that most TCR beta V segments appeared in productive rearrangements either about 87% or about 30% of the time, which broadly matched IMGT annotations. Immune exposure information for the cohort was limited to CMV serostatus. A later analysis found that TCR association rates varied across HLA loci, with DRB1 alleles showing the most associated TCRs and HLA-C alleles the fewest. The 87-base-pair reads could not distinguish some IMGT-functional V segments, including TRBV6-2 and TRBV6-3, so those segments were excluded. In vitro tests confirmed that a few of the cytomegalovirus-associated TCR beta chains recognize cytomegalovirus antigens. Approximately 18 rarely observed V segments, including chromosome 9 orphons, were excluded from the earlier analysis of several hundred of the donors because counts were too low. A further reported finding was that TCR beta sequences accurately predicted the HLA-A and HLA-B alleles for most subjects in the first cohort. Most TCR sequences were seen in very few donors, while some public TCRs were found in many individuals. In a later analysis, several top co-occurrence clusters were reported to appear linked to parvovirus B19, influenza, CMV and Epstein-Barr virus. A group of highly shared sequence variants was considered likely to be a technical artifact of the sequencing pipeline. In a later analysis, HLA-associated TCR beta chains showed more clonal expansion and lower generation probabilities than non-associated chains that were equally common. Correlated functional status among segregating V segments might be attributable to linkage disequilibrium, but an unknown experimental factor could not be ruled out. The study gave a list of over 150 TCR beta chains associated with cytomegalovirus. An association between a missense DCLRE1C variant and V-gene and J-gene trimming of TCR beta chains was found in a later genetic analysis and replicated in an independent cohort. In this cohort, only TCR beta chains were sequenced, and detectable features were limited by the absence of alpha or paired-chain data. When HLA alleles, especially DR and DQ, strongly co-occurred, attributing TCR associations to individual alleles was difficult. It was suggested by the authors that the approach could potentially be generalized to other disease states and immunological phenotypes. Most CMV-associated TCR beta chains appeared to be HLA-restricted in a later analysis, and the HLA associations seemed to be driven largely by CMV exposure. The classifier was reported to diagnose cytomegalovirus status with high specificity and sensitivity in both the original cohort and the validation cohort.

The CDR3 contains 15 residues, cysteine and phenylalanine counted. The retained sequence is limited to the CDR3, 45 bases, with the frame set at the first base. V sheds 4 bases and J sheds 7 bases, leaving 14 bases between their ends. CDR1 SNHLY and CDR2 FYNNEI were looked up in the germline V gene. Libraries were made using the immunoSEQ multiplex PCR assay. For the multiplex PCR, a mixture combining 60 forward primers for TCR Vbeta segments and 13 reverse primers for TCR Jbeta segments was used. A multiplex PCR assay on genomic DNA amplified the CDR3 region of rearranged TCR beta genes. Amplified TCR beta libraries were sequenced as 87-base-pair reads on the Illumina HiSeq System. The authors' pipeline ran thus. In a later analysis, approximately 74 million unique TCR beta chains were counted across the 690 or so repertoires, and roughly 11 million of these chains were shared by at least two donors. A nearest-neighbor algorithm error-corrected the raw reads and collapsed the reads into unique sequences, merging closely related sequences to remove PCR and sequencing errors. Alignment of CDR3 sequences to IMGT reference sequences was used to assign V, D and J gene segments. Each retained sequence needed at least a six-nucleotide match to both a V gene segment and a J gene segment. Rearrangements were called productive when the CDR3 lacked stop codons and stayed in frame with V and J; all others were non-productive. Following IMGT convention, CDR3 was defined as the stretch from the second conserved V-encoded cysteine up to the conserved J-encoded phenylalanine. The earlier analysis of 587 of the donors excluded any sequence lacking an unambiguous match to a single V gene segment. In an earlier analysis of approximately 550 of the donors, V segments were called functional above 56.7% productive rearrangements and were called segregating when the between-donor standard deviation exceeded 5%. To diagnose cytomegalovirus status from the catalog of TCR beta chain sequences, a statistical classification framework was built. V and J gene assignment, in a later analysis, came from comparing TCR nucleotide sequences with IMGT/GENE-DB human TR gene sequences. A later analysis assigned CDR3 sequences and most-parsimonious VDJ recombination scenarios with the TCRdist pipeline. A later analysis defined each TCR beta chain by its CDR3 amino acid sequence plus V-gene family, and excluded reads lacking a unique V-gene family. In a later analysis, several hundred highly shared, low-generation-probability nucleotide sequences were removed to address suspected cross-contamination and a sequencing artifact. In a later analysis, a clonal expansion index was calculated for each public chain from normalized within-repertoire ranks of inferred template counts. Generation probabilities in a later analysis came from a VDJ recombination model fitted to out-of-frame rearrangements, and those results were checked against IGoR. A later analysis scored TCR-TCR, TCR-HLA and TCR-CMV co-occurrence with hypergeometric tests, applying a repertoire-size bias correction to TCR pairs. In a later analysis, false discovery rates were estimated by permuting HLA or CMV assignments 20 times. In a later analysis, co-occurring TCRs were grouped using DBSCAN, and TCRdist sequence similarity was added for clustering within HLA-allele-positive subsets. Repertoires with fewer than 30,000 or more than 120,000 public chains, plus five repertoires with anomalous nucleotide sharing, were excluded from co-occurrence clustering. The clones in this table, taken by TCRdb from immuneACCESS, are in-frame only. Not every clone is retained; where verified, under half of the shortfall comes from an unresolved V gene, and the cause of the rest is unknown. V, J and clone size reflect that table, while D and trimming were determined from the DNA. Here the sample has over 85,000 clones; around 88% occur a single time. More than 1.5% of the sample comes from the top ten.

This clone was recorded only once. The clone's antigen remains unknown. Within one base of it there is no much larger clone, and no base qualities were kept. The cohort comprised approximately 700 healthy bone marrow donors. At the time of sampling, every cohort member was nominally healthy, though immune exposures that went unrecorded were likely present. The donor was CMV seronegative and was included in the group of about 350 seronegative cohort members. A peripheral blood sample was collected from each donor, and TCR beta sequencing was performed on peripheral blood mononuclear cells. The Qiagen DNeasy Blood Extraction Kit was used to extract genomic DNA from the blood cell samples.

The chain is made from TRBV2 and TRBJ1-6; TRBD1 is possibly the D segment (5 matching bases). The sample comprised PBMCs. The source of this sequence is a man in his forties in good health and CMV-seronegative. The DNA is TGTGCCAGCAGTGGACAGAACATGGGGAATTCACCCCTCCACTTT. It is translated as CASSGQNMGNSPLHF.